This T cell receptor beta chain was profiled in a study of T cells in Graves' hyperthyroidism and ophthalmopathy. The investigators amplified TCR beta CDR3 regions from RNA transcripts. HTBI primers drove first-round RT-PCR of the TCR CDR3. MiXCR, run by TCRdb on the multiplex PCR reads, gives a single entry per CDR3 protein. The repertoire includes fewer than 250,000 distinct CDR3 sequences, 15% to 20% of them detected once, and approximately 46% sits in the top ten. Uncontrolled infection, other autoimmune disease, pregnancy or lactation barred patients from enrollment. The receptor comes from a man in his fifties or sixties with Graves' hyperthyroidism. Source material: blood.

CDR3 DNA sequence: TGCAGTGCCCGGCCGATCGCTACCTACGAGCAGTACTTC. It yields the protein CSARPIATYEQYF. This chain links TRBV20-1 with TRBJ2-7; the D is unclear. Germline V CDR1 and CDR2: DFQATT, SNEGSKA (reference sequence). The germline V and J ends were trimmed by 6 bases and 2 bases, with 14 bases remaining between them. The CDR3 has 13 residues.